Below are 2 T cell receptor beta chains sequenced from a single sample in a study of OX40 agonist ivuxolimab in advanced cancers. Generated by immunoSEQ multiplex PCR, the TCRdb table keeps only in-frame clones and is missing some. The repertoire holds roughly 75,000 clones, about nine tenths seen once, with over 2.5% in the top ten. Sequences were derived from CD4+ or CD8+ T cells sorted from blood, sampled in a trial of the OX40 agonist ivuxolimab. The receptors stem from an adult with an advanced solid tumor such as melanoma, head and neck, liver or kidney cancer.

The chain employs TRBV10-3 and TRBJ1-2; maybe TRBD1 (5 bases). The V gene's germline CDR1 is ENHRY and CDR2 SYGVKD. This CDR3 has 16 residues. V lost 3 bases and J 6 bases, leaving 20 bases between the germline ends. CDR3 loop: CAISDGSNWLGDGYTF. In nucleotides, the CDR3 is TGTGCCATCAGTGACGGATCCAACTGGCTAGGGGATGGCTACACCTTC.

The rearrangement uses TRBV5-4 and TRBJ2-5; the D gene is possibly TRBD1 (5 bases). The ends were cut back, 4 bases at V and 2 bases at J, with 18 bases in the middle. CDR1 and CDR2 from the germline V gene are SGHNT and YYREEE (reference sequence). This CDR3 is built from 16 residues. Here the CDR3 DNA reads TGTGCCAGCAGCCGGCCTACCGGCAGGGCACAAGAGACCCAGTACTTC. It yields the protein CASSRPTGRAQETQYF.